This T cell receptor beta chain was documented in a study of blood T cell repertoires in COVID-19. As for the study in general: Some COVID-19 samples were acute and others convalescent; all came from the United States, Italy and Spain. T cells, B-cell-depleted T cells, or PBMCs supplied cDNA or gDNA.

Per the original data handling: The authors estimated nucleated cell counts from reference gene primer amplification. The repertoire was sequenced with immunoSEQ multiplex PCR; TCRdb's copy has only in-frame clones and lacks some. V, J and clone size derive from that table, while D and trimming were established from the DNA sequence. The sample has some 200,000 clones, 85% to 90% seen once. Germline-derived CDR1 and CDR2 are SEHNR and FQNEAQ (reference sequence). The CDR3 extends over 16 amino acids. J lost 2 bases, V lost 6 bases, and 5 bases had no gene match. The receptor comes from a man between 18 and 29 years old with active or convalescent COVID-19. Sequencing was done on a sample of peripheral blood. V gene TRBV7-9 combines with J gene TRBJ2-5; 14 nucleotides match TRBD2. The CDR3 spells CASRDWTSGGQETQYF. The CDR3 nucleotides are TGTGCCAGCAGGGATTGGACTAGCGGGGGGCAAGAGACCCAGTACTTC.